The present T cell receptor (beta chain) was sequenced within a study of graft-versus-host responses after intestinal transplantation. This clone was counted a single time. Its antigen is not known. The V and J ends lost 0 bases and 6 bases respectively, with 12 bases between them. Germline values: CDR1 WSHSY, CDR2 SAAADI. This CDR3 comprises 14 residues. Generated by immunoSEQ multiplex PCR, the TCRdb table keeps only in-frame clones and is missing some. This sample has about 88,000 clones, with 80% to 95% found just once. The source was unstimulated CD4+ T cells sorted from spleen or lymph node cells, collected before transplant. The chain is built from TRBV10-2 and TRBJ2-7; D is perhaps TRBD2 (5 bases). The clonotype was recovered from a human donor who was the organ donor for an intestinal transplant. Here the CDR3 reads CASSESSDGREQYF. The CDR3 bases are TGCGCCAGCAGTGAGTCTAGCGACGGGCGCGAGCAGTACTTC.